A selection of T cell receptor beta chains follows, all from one sample in a study of Ad26.COV2.S vaccination and SARS-CoV-2 variants. Using immunoSEQ multiplex PCR, the repertoire was profiled, and TCRdb retains in-frame clones only, with some absent. Of a few hundred thousand clones listed, 87% were seen once; the top ten hold roughly 3.2%. This specimen consisted of peripheral blood, obtained in a trial of Ad26.COV2.S vaccine versus placebo. The origin of the receptors is a person between 18 and 65 years old who received the Ad26.COV2.S COVID-19 vaccine or a placebo. Both conserved end residues are part of each CDR3. The D gene is left open where the match is weak. Rows give clone size only sometimes, using once, few, many, or a class for an expanded clone.

J gene,clone size,V gene,D gene,CDR3 protein,CDR3 DNA
TRBJ2-2,.,TRBV2,.,CASSAKRPNTGELFF,TGTGCCAGCAGTGCCAAGCGCCCGAACACCGGGGAGCTGTTTTTT
TRBJ1-2,.,TRBV30,TRBD1,CAWSEPNRGSYTF,TGTGCCTGGAGTGAACCTAACAGGGGTAGCTACACCTTC
TRBJ1-1,.,TRBV19,TRBD1,CASSIRGPGQGLNEAFF,TGTGCCAGTAGTATTCGGGGTCCGGGACAGGGGCTAAATGAAGCTTTCTTT
TRBJ2-5,.,TRBV6-6,.,CASSYSSGSGETQYF,TGTGCCAGCAGTTACTCGTCAGGGTCGGGGGAGACCCAGTACTTC
TRBJ2-3,.,TRBV5-4,.,CASSADRFADTQYF,TGTGCCAGCAGCGCCGACAGGTTCGCAGATACGCAGTATTTT
TRBJ2-7,.,TRBV4-1,.,CASSQEWWVSYEQYF,TGCGCCAGCAGCCAAGAATGGTGGGTATCCTACGAGCAGTACTTC
TRBJ2-7,.,TRBV2,.,CASSDPGQLVDSYEQYF,TGTGCCAGCAGTGATCCAGGACAGCTAGTAGACTCCTACGAGCAGTACTTC
TRBJ2-1,.,TRBV6-1,.,CASSELTRDYNEQFF,TGTGCCAGCAGTGAATTAACACGGGACTACAATGAGCAGTTCTTC
TRBJ2-7,.,TRBV24-1,TRBD1,CATSDPTRDRGHEQYF,TGTGCCACCAGTGACCCGACCCGGGACAGGGGCCACGAGCAGTACTTC
TRBJ1-1,.,TRBV6-5,.,CASARNTEAFF,TGTGCCAGCGCACGAAACACTGAAGCTTTCTTT
TRBJ2-3,.,TRBV29-1,.,CSVDSYTQYF,TGCAGCGTTGATAGTTATACGCAGTATTTT
TRBJ2-7,.,TRBV19,TRBD1,CASSITGTDGYEQYF,TGTGCCAGTAGTATAACCGGGACAGATGGCTACGAGCAGTACTTC
TRBJ1-6,.,TRBV7-9,.,CASSLPGDPYNSPLHF,TGTGCCAGCAGCTTACCCGGGGATCCCTATAATTCACCCCTCCACTTT
TRBJ2-7,.,TRBV12-3/TRBV12-4,.,CASQRGSSYEQYF,TGTGCCAGTCAGAGGGGGTCCTCCTACGAGCAGTACTTC
TRBJ2-2,.,TRBV12-5,.,CASGLVKVAADRNRWKENTGELFF,TGTGCTAGTGGTTTGGTAAAAGTGGCAGCCGATAGAAATCGGTGGAAAGAGAACACCGGGGAGCTGTTTTTT
TRBJ1-1,.,TRBV6-5,.,CASSRDSEAFF,TGTGCCAGCAGCCGGGACTCTGAAGCTTTCTTT
TRBJ2-3,.,TRBV6-6,.,CASSQLWDLSTDTQYF,TGTGCCAGCAGTCAGCTCTGGGACTTGAGCACAGATACGCAGTATTTT
TRBJ1-1,.,TRBV6-2/TRBV6-3,.,CASSPLAGEAFF,TGTGCCAGCAGTCCCCTGGCAGGGGAAGCTTTCTTT
TRBJ2-3,.,TRBV4-1,.,CASSQVGSTDTQYF,TGCGCCAGCAGCCAAGTCGGCAGCACAGATACGCAGTATTTT
TRBJ2-3,.,TRBV6-4,.,CASSDGRLWGTDTQYF,TGTGCCAGCAGTGACGGACGGCTTTGGGGCACAGATACGCAGTATTTT
TRBJ1-1,.,TRBV27,.,CASSSGTEAFF,TGTGCCAGCAGTTCGGGAACTGAAGCTTTCTTT
TRBJ2-3,.,TRBV5-1,.,CASSLVWGSPGYFAQYF,TGCGCCAGCAGCTTGGTATGGGGCTCCCCCGGATATTTTGCGCAGTATTTT
TRBJ1-3,.,TRBV5-1,.,CASSLGGSSGNTIYF,TGCGCCAGCAGCTTGGGCGGATCCTCTGGAAACACCATATATTTT
TRBJ1-2,.,TRBV5-5,.,CASSFLGQGESGYTF,TGTGCCAGCAGCTTTCTTGGGCAGGGTGAGAGTGGCTACACCTTC
TRBJ2-1,.,TRBV12-3/TRBV12-4,.,CASSGDGTGERFF,TGTGCCAGCAGCGGCGATGGTACGGGTGAGCGGTTCTTC
TRBJ1-4,.,TRBV4-2,TRBD1,CASSLQGASTNEKLFF,TGTGCCAGCAGCCTACAGGGGGCTTCAACTAATGAAAAACTGTTTTTT
TRBJ1-2,.,TRBV2,TRBD1,CAVSGQGAYGYTF,TGTGCCGTTTCGGGACAGGGGGCGTATGGCTACACCTTC
TRBJ2-1,.,TRBV27,TRBD2,CASSSAASAGAYNEQFF,TGTGCCAGCAGCTCCGCCGCTTCCGCGGGGGCCTACAATGAGCAGTTCTTC
TRBJ2-1,.,TRBV19,.,CASSLSFRGGQSEQFF,TGTGCCAGTAGTCTCTCCTTTAGGGGGGGACAGAGTGAGCAGTTCTTC
TRBJ2-7,.,TRBV30,.,CAWSYQGGVYEQYF,TGTGCCTGGAGTTATCAGGGTGGAGTTTACGAGCAGTACTTC
TRBJ2-7,.,TRBV11-2,TRBD1,CASRWDREYEQYF,TGTGCCAGCAGATGGGACAGGGAGTACGAGCAGTACTTC
TRBJ2-2,.,TRBV10-3,TRBD2,CAIRDKLAGGPSGELFF,TGTGCCATCAGGGACAAATTAGCGGGGGGGCCGTCCGGGGAGCTGTTTTTT
TRBJ2-4,.,TRBV7-9,.,CASSLGRVNPKNIQYF,TGTGCCAGCAGCTTAGGCAGGGTAAATCCCAAAAACATTCAGTACTTC
TRBJ2-7,.,TRBV10-3,TRBD1,CAIGEEEQGAYEQYF,TGTGCCATCGGGGAAGAGGAACAGGGGGCCTACGAGCAGTACTTC
TRBJ2-7,.,TRBV13,.,CASSRGGKGFYEQYF,TGTGCCAGCAGCAGAGGGGGGAAAGGCTTCTACGAGCAGTACTTC
TRBJ2-5,.,TRBV5-6,.,CASSLPRGPSGETQYF,TGTGCCAGCAGCTTGCCCCGGGGGCCAAGTGGGGAGACCCAGTACTTC
TRBJ1-2,few,TRBV6-5,TRBD1,CASSLTGNYGYTF,TGTGCCAGCAGTTTGACAGGGAACTATGGCTACACCTTC
TRBJ2-1,.,TRBV19,.,CASSIAGAATSYNEQFF,TGTGCCAGTAGTATAGCGGGGGCTGCGACCTCCTACAATGAGCAGTTCTTC
TRBJ2-3,once,TRBV6-2/TRBV6-3,TRBD2,CASSLVGSGGSSTDTQYF,TGTGCCAGCAGTTTGGTGGGTAGCGGGGGGTCTAGCACAGATACGCAGTATTTT
TRBJ2-1,once,TRBV4-2,TRBD2,CASSQDLVTSGGIYNEQFF,TGTGCCAGCAGCCAAGATCTGGTGACTAGCGGGGGGATATACAATGAGCAGTTCTTC
TRBJ1-5,.,TRBV10-3,TRBD1,CAISESTRTGNQPQHF,TGTGCCATCAGTGAGTCGACTAGGACAGGTAATCAGCCCCAGCATTTT
TRBJ2-7,.,TRBV7-9,TRBD1,CASIPRDRGYEQYF,TGTGCCAGCATCCCACGGGACAGGGGCTACGAGCAGTACTTC
TRBJ2-2,.,TRBV2,.,CASRLLTNTGELFF,TGTGCCAGCAGGCTGCTAACAAACACCGGGGAGCTGTTTTTT
TRBJ1-1,few,TRBV18,.,CASSPGSMNTEAFF,TGTGCCAGCTCACCGGGATCCATGAACACTGAAGCTTTCTTT
TRBJ1-2,.,TRBV3-1/TRBV3-2,.,CASSRGYGYTF,TGTGCCAGCAGCCGCGGCTATGGCTACACCTTC
TRBJ2-2,once,TRBV19,TRBD2,CASSPIARGGTGELFF,TGTGCCAGTAGCCCCATAGCGCGGGGGGGGACCGGGGAGCTGTTTTTT
TRBJ1-4,.,TRBV7-6,TRBD1,CASSSGQERLLNEKLFF,TGTGCCAGCAGCTCGGGACAGGAGCGTCTATTAAATGAAAAACTGTTTTTT
TRBJ2-7,.,TRBV4-2,.,CATDGDSYEQYF,TGTGCCACGGACGGAGACTCCTACGAGCAGTACTTC
TRBJ1-1,.,TRBV2,.,CASSEQGRGTEAFF,TGTGCCAGCAGTGAGCAGGGTCGAGGAACTGAAGCTTTCTTT
TRBJ2-7,once,TRBV5-6,TRBD2,CASSEAGYRQQYF,TGTGCCAGCAGCGAAGCGGGGTACCGCCAGCAGTACTTC
TRBJ1-5,.,TRBV4-2,.,CASSQSHGAAQHF,TGTGCCAGCAGCCAGTCCCACGGGGCAGCCCAGCATTTT
TRBJ2-2,.,TRBV6-5,.,CASRAGELFF,TGTGCCAGCAGGGCCGGGGAGCTGTTTTTT
TRBJ2-3,once,TRBV5-4,.,CASSLAADTQYF,TGTGCCAGCAGCTTGGCAGCAGATACGCAGTATTTT
TRBJ2-5,.,TRBV6-6,.,CASCLFSRAYQETQYF,TGTGCCAGTTGCCTTTTTAGCAGGGCGTACCAAGAGACCCAGTACTTC
TRBJ2-2,.,TRBV5-1,TRBD1,CASHYEKDRGRTGELFF,TGCGCCAGCCATTATGAAAAGGACAGGGGGCGAACCGGGGAGCTGTTTTTT